This TCR beta chain appears in the sequencing data of a study of early T cells in non-severe SARS-CoV-2 infection. Study in general: It was bulk RNA from unsorted whole blood that was sequenced, and the chains were unpaired.

From the 5' RACE reads, TCRdb called clonotypes with MiXCR, one entry per CDR3 protein. The profile shows about 30,000 distinct CDR3 sequences, roughly 5.7% of them singletons. This clonotype was found a few times. The antigen is not known. One end of the junction fails to match germline, which may point to a read error. Study-level points and caveats: VDJdb matching, biased toward anti-spike CD8 responses, missed private and CD4 specificities.

Sequenced material: whole blood. The clonotype was recovered from an adult who was a healthcare worker with PCR-confirmed SARS-CoV-2 infection or an uninfected control (not recorded which).

The CDR3 region is CASSPSRSSPLHF. CDR3 nucleotides: TGTGCCAGCAGTCCATCGCGGAGTTCACCCCTCCATTTT. V and J are TRBV28 and TRBJ1-6; D remains unclear. CDR1 is MDHEN and CDR2 is SYDVKM in the germline V gene. The CDR3 consists of 13 residues.